The entry that follows covers one T cell receptor (beta chain) sequence. Data came from immunoSEQ multiplex PCR; TCRdb stores just in-frame clones and leaves some out. In the table there are about 62,000 clones, approximately 81% of which are singletons. The data originate from a study of OX40 agonist ivuxolimab in advanced cancers. CDR3 size: 14 residues. Between the trimmed V and J ends, which lost 2 bases and 0 bases, there was a span of 9 bases. Germline V gives CDR1 SQVTM, CDR2 ANQGSEA. The TCR was taken from an adult with an advanced solid tumor such as melanoma, head and neck, liver or kidney cancer. Sequenced material: CD4+ or CD8+ T cells sorted from blood, taken in a trial of the OX40 agonist ivuxolimab. The V call is TRBV29-1, the J call TRBJ2-3; either TRBD1 or TRBD2 may supply D (5 bases each). CDR3 DNA sequence: TGCAGCGTTGAAATCGGGGCCAGCACAGATACGCAGTATTTT. This encodes CSVEIGASTDTQYF.